This note documents a single T cell receptor beta chain sequence. What it binds is unknown. This sample is part of a study of T-cell memory formation after mild COVID-19. Study context: Each donor largely had its own TCR clusters. Broader study findings: CD4/CD8 balance characterized clones contracting day 15 to 85, and CD4+ skew characterized later expanders. Contracting CD8+ clones were enriched in EMRA, CD4+ mainly in CM and EM.

TCRdb used MiXCR to reprocess the 5' RACE reads, holding one entry per CDR3 protein. This sample has about 400,000 distinct CDR3 sequences; roughly 18% occur once, and the top ten carry about 22%. Germline CDR1 and CDR2: SGHTA and FQGTGA. Trimming took off 3 bases at V and 4 bases at J, with 14 bases between the two ends. The CDR3 runs to 15 residues. Sequenced: PBMCs or a T cell subset sorted from them (not recorded which). V gene TRBV7-3 combines with J gene TRBJ2-3; the D gene is possibly TRBD2 (5 bases). The receptor comes from a man between 18 and 29 years old who had mild COVID-19 (a few samples of this study predate the infection). Cell type and time point are not known. The CDR3 sequence is CASSFTGYWADTQYF. DNA for the CDR3: TGTGCCAGCAGCTTTACGGGATACTGGGCAGATACGCAGTATTTT. The whole variable domain, filled in from reference TRBV7-3 and TRBJ2-3, reads GAGVSQTPSNKVTEKGKYVELRCDPISGHTALYWYRQSLGQGPEFLIYFQGTGAADDSGLPNDRFFAVRPEGSVSTLKIQRTERGDSAVYLCASSFTGYWADTQYFGPGTRLTVL.